The T cell receptor (beta chain) under discussion was sequenced for a study of blood T cells in healthy people across ages. With V trimmed by 6 bases and J by 2 bases, 6 bases remained unmatched. Per germline, CDR1 SGHNT and CDR2 YENEEA. This CDR3 comprises 15 residues. A second PCR, run for roughly 7 to 11 cycles, used a sample-barcoded 5' primer plus a J-beta primer mix. Each TCR beta cDNA got a 12-nucleotide random molecular identifier. TCRdb reprocessed the 5' RACE reads via MiXCR and lists one record per CDR3 protein. The sample holds approximately 1.5 million distinct CDR3 sequences, about 32% seen once. Study-wide points: Long-lived donors exceeded aged donors in naive CD4+ cells and diversity. Because sorting was not performed, PBMCs prevented conclusive naive versus antigen-experienced comparison. When one million T cells were used, diversity estimates were thought to be underestimates.

Notes on this clonotype: Its specificity is not known.

Sequencing used blood. V is TRBV11-3 and J is TRBJ1-5; TRBD1 agrees at 8 bases. This clonotype originated in a woman between 25 and 40 years old in good health. The CDR3 loop reads CASRRPGQGNQPQHF. CDR3 bases: TGTGCCAGCAGGCGTCCGGGACAGGGCAATCAGCCCCAGCATTTT.